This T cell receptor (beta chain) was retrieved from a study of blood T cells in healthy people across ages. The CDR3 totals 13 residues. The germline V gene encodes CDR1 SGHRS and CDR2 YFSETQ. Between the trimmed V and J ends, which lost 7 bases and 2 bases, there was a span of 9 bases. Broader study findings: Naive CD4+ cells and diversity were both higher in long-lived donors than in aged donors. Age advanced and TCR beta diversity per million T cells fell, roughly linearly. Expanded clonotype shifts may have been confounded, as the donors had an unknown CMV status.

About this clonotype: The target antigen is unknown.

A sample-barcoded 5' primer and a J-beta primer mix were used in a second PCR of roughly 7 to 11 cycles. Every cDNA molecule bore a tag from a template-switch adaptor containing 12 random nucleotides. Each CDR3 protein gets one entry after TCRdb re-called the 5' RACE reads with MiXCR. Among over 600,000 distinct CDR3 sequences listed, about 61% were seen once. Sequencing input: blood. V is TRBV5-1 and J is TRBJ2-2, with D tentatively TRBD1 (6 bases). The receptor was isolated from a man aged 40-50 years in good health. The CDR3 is CASGQSNTGELFF. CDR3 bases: TGCGCCAGCGGACAGAGCAACACCGGGGAGCTGTTTTTT.